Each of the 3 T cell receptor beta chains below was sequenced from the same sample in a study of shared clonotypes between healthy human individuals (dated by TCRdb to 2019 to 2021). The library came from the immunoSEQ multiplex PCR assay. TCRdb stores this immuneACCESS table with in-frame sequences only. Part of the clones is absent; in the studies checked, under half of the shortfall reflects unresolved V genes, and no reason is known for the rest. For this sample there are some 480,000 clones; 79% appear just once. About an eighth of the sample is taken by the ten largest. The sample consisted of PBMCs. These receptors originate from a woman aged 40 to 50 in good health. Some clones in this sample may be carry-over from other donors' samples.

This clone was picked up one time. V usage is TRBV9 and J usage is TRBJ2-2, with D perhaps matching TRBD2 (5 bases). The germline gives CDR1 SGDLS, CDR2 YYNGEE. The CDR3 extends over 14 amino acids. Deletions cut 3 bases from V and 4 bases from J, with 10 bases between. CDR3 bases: TGTGCCAGCAGCGCTGGACTTATCACCGGGGAGCTGTTTTTT. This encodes CASSAGLITGELFF.

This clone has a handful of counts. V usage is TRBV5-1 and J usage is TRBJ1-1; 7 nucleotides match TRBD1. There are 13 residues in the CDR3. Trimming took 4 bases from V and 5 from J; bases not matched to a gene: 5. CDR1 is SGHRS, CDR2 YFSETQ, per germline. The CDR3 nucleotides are TGCGCCAGCAGCCGTGACAGGGTAACTGAAGCTTTCTTT. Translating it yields CASSRDRVTEAFF.

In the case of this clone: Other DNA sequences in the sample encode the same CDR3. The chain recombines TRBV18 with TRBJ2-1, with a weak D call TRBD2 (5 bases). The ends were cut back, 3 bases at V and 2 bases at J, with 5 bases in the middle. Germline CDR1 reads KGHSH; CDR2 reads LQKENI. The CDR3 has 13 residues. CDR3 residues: CASSPGTYNEQFF. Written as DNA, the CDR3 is TGTGCCAGCTCACCCGGGACCTACAATGAGCAGTTCTTC. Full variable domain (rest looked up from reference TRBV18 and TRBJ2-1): NAGVMQNPRHLVRRRGQEARLRCSPMKGHSHVYWYRQLPEEGLKFMVYLQKENIIDESGMPKERFSAEFPKEGPSILRIQQVVRGDSAAYFCASSPGTYNEQFFGPGTRLTVL.